A single sample is the source of the 8 T cell receptor beta chains below, sequenced in a study of technical replicates of blood from a handful of donors. Profiling relied on immunoSEQ multiplex PCR, and the TCRdb table lists in-frame clones only, not all of them. The sample shows about 70,000 clones, just over 90% of them seen only once. Sequenced input: PBMCs. Receptors originate from a human donor in good health. Some clones in this sample may be carry-over from other donors' samples.

The genes are TRBV5-3 and TRBJ2-1, with TRBD1 matching over 7 bases. TRBV5-3 is assigned to the ORF class and has an uncertain function. CDR3 length: 18 amino acids. J gave up 1 base and V 3 bases, and 13 bases lay outside the gene matches. The CDR3 sequence: CARSYPRGQPISYNEQFF. CDR3 DNA sequence: TGTGCCAGAAGCTACCCCAGGGGACAGCCGATTTCCTACAATGAGCAGTTCTTC.

The rearrangement links TRBV6-5 to TRBJ2-3; 10 bases are shared with TRBD2. Germline assignment: CDR1 MNHEY and CDR2 SVGAGI. J gave up 4 bases and V 2 bases, and 6 bases lay outside the gene matches. The CDR3 runs to 16 residues. The CDR3 protein is CASSYGLAGAPDTQYF. CDR3 in DNA: TGTGCCAGCAGTTACGGCCTAGCGGGGGCCCCAGATACGCAGTATTTT.

J is TRBJ2-1 and V is TRBV11-3, with TRBD1 identical over 9 bases. This CDR3 contains 14 residues. The V gene's germline CDR1 is SGHNT and CDR2 YENEEA. V lost 5 bases, J lost 8 bases, and 7 bases stayed unmatched. CDR3 loop: CASSRTGVFDEQFF. CDR3 nucleotide sequence: TGTGCCAGCAGCAGGACAGGGGTGTTCGATGAGCAGTTCTTC.

For this clone: Distinct nucleotide sequences in the sample also encode this CDR3. The chain links TRBV7-2 to TRBJ2-5, with a weak D call TRBD2 (5 bases). Trimming left V 5 bases short and J 4 bases short, with 14 bases between. This CDR3 region has 14 residues. The germline V gene has CDR1 SGHTA and CDR2 FQGNSA. Written as DNA, the CDR3 is TGTGCCAGCAGCCCCTCTAGTGGAGGAGAGACCCAGTACTTC. Translation gives CASSPSSGGETQYF.

A few counts support this clone. The rearrangement joins TRBV4-1 to TRBJ2-7, with D perhaps TRBD1 (6 bases). Per germline, CDR1 MGHRA and CDR2 YSYEKL. CDR3 length equals 13 residues. Trimming took off 1 base at V and 6 bases at J, with 10 bases between the two ends. As DNA, the CDR3 is TGCGCCAGCAGCCAAGGGACAGCCGGCGAGCAGTACTTC. Encoded protein: CASSQGTAGEQYF.

The chain couples TRBV6-6 to TRBJ2-3, with D possibly matching TRBD2 (5 bases). The CDR3 totals 14 residues. V was shortened by 5 bases and J by 2 bases, with 11 bases between the two germline ends. Germline CDR1 and CDR2: MNHNY and SVGAGI (reference sequence). DNA of the CDR3: TGTGCCAGCAGTCGCGGAGGAAACACAGATACGCAGTATTTT. This translates into CASSRGGNTDTQYF.

The chain's CDR3 is CAIGSPNQPQHF. Written as DNA, the CDR3 is TGTGCCATCGGGTCCCCTAATCAGCCCCAGCATTTT. The chain carries TRBV15 and TRBJ1-5; D not resolved. The ends were cut back, 10 bases at V and 4 bases at J, with 11 bases in the middle. The CDR3 totals 12 residues. Germline CDR1 is LNHNV and CDR2 is YYDKDF (reference sequence).

The chain recombines TRBV7-9 with TRBJ2-5, with 7 bases matching TRBD2. Germline CDR1 and CDR2: SEHNR and FQNEAQ (reference sequence). The trim removed 0 bases at V and 5 bases at J, leaving 12 bases unmatched. The CDR3 contains 17 residues. The CDR3 is CASSLARFSGAGETQYF. The CDR3 DNA reads TGTGCCAGCAGCTTAGCGCGGTTCAGCGGGGCGGGGGAGACCCAGTACTTC.